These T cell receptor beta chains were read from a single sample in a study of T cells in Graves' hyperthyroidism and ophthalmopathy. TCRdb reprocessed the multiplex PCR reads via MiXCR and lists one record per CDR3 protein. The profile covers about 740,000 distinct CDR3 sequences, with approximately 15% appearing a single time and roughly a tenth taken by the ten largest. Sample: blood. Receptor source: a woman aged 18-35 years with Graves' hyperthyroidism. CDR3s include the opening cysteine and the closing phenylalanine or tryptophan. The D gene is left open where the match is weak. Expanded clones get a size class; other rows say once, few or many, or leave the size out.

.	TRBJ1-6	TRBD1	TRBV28	TGTGCCAGCAGTTTAATAGGACAGGGTGGTTCATCCCTCCACTTT	CASSLIGQGGSSLHF
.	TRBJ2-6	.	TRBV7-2	TGTGCCAGCAGCTTATTCGGGGCCAACGTCCCGACTTTC	CASSLFGANVPTF
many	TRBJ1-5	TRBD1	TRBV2	TGTGCCAGCAGTCCCGGACAGGCCAATCAGCCCCAGCATTTT	CASSPGQANQPQHF
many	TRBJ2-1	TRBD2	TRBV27	TGTGCCAGCAGCCCCCTAGCGGGAGAAGTTAGGGCCTACAATGAGCAGTTCTTC	CASSPLAGEVRAYNEQFF
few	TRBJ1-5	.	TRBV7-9	TGTGCCAGCAGCTTAGCTACAGGAATCAATCAGCCCCAGCATTTT	CASSLATGINQPQHF
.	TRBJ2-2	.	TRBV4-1	TGCGCCAGCAGCCAATCGGGAATCGGGGAGCTGTTTTTT	CASSQSGIGELFF
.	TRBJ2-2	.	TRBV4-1	TGCGCCAGCAGCCAGTTAGAAGGGGGGGTGCTGTTTTTT	CASSQLEGGVLFF
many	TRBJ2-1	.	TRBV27	TGTGCCAGCAGTTTTAACCCCAACTCCTACAATGAGCAGTTCTTC	CASSFNPNSYNEQFF
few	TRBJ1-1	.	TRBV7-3	TGTGCCAGCAGCTTAGGGGCGTGGAGCACTGAAGCTTTCTTT	CASSLGAWSTEAFF
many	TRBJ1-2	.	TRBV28	TGTGCCAGCAGTTTATGGGGCAGGGGTATTGTTCGGGGCTACACCTTC	CASSLWGRGIVRGYTF
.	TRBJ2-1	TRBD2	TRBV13	TGTGCCAGCAGCTTAGCTGGACTAGCCCTCAATGAGCAGTTCTTC	CASSLAGLALNEQFF
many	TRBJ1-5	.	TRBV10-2	TGCGCCAGCATTCCACTCAATCAGCCCCAGCATTTT	CASIPLNQPQHF
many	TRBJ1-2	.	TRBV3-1	TGTGCCAGCAGCCAAGGGTCCGGGGGGCCCTATGGCTACACCTTC	CASSQGSGGPYGYTF
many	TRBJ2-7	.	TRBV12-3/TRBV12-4	TGTGCCAGCAGTTTATATGCGACTAAAACCTACGAGCAGTACTTC	CASSLYATKTYEQYF
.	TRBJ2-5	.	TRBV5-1	TGCGCCAGCAGTTCACAACCGGAACAGACCCAGTACTTC	CASSSQPEQTQYF
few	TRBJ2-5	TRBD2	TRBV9	TGTGCCAGCAGCGTATCCAGCGGGAGTTTGAAAGAGACCCAGTACTTC	CASSVSSGSLKETQYF
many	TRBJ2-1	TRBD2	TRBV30	TGTGCCTGGGGTGAGACTAGCATGTACAATGAGCAGTTCTTC	CAWGETSMYNEQFF
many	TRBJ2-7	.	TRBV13	TGTGCCAGCAGCTCCTCTAGCGAGCAGTACTTC	CASSSSSEQYF
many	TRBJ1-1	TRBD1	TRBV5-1	TGCGCCAGCAGCTCCGGTACGGCAGGGGGAAACACTGAAGCTTTCTTT	CASSSGTAGGNTEAFF
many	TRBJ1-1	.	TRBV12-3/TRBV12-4	TGTGCCAGCAGTTTGGGAGAGACAGAGGAAGCTTTCTTT	CASSLGETEEAFF
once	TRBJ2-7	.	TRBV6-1	TGTGCCAGCTTCCAGGACTCCTACGGGCAGTACTTC	CASFQDSYGQYF
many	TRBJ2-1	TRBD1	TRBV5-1	TGCGCCAGCACCTTCCGGACAGGGCCAAACAATGAGCAGTTCTTC	CASTFRTGPNNEQFF
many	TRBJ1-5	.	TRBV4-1	TGCGCCAGCAGCCAACACGGACTTAGCAATCAGCCCCAGCATTTT	CASSQHGLSNQPQHF
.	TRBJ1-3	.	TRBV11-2	TGTGCCAGCAGCTTAGGCCGGGGCCCTCTCGGAAACACCATATATTTT	CASSLGRGPLGNTIYF
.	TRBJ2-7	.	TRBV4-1	TGCGCCCCTTTCTCCTACGAGCAGTACTTC	CAPFSYEQYF
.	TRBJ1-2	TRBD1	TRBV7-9	TGTGCCAGCAGCTTAGGGGACAGGACGTATGGCTACACCTTC	CASSLGDRTYGYTF
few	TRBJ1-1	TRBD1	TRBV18	TGTGCCAGCTCACTGGGGACAGCCACGATGAACACTGAAGCTTTCTTT	CASSLGTATMNTEAFF
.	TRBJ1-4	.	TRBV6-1	TGTGCCAGCACACGGAACCAGGGTGAAAAACTGTTTTTT	CASTRNQGEKLFF
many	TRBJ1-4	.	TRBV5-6	TGTGCCAGCAGCCCTGGTCCACCAACTAATGAAAAACTGTTTTTT	CASSPGPPTNEKLFF
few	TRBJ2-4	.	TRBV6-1	TGTGCCAGCAGAGACCCAGGGTTCCTGAACATTCAGTACTTC	CASRDPGFLNIQYF
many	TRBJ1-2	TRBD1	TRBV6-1	TGTGCCAGCAGTTACAAGGACAGGGGTGGCTACACCTTC	CASSYKDRGGYTF
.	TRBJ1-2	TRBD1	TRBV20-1	TGCAGTGCTAGCGATCTTGGACAGGGTGGGGACTATGGCTACACCTTC	CSASDLGQGGDYGYTF
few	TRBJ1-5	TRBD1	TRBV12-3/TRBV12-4	TGTGCCAGCAGTTTAAAGGGACAGGGCCGTCAGCCCCAGCATTTT	CASSLKGQGRQPQHF
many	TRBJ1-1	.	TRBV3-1	TGTGCCAGCAGCCAAGAATTCCCGGGGAAAGCTTTCTTT	CASSQEFPGKAFF
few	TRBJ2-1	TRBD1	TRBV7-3	TGTGCCAGCAGCCCGAGGGGATGGACAGGTCAGCCGGACAATGAGCAGTTCTTC	CASSPRGWTGQPDNEQFF
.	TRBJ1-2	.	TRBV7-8	TGTGCCAGCAGCTTAGCGCAAGCTAACTATGGCTACACCTTC	CASSLAQANYGYTF
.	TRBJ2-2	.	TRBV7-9	TGTGCCAGCAGCTTAGCGAACTGGAACACCGGGGAGCTGTTTTTT	CASSLANWNTGELFF
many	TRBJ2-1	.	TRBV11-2	TGTGCCAGCAGCTTAGGGGTCAGAAGGGACTACAATGAGCAGTTCTTC	CASSLGVRRDYNEQFF
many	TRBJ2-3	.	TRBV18	TGTGCCAGCTCACCGATGACAGATACGCAGTATTTT	CASSPMTDTQYF
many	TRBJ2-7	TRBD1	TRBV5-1	TGCGCCAGCAGCTTGAAGGGCAGGGGGAACTACGAGCAGTACTTC	CASSLKGRGNYEQYF
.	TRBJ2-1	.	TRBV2	TGTGCCAGCAGTAGGAGGAAGCGGAGTTACTCCTACAATGAGCAGTTCTTC	CASSRRKRSYSYNEQFF
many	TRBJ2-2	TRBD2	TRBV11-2	TGTGCCAGCAGCCCAGCAGGACTAGCGTCCGGGGAGCTGTTTTTT	CASSPAGLASGELFF
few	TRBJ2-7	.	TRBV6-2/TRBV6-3	TGTGCCAGCACCCAGGGCTACGAGCAGTACTTC	CASTQGYEQYF
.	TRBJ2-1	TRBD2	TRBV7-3	TGTGCCAGCAGCTTAACACTAGCGGACTACAATGAGCAGTTCTTC	CASSLTLADYNEQFF
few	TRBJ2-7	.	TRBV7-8	TGTGCCAGCAGCTACCCCATGGGGCGGGGATTGTACGAGCAGTACTTC	CASSYPMGRGLYEQYF
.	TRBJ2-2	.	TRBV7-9	TGTGCCAGCATAAGTATTGCGAACACCGGGGAGCTGTTTTTT	CASISIANTGELFF
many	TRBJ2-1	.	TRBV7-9	TGTGCCAGCAGCCTGGGGCAGGGGGGGTCCTACAATGAGCAGTTCTTC	CASSLGQGGSYNEQFF
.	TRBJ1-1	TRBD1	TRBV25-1	TGTGCCAGCGGACGTACAGGGGGCGTTACTGAAGCTTTCTTT	CASGRTGGVTEAFF
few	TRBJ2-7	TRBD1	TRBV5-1	TGCGCCAGCAGCTTGGGGGCCCGGGACAGGGATATTTACGAGCAGTACTTC	CASSLGARDRDIYEQYF
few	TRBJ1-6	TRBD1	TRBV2	TGTGCCAGCAAACGACAGGGGGCAGATAATTCACCCCTCCACTTT	CASKRQGADNSPLHF
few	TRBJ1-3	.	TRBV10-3	TGTGCCATCAGTCTTGGGCCGAACCTCGGAAACACCATATATTTT	CAISLGPNLGNTIYF
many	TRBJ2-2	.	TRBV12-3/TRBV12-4	TGTGCCAGCCCGGGGCGGGGATCGACTAAAGGCGGGGAGCTGTTTTTT	CASPGRGSTKGGELFF
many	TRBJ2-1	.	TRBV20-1	TGCAGTGCTAGAAGGACCAATGAGCAGTTCTTC	CSARRTNEQFF
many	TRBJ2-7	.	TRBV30	TGTGCCTGGAGTGTACGAAGGGTGCAGGGTGCATACGAGCAGTACTTC	CAWSVRRVQGAYEQYF
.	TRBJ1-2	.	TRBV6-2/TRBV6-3	TGTGCCAGCGGTCTCAATGGCTACACCTTC	CASGLNGYTF
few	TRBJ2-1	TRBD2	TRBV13	TGTGCCAGCAGCTTAGGCCTACGAGGACTAGCGGGAGATGAGCAGTTCTTC	CASSLGLRGLAGDEQFF
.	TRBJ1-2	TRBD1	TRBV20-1	TGCAGTGCTTATGGACAGGGCCGGGGCTACACCTTC	CSAYGQGRGYTF
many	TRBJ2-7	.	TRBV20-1	TGCAGTGCTAGAGAGAGGGGTTCAAGGGAGCAGTACTTC	CSARERGSREQYF
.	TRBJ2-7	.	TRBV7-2	TGTGCCAGCAGCTCTTCTTATAATGGCGGGGCCACCTACGAGCAGTACTTC	CASSSSYNGGATYEQYF